The clone carrying this T cell receptor (beta chain) was detected only a few times. Its specificity is unknown. Next came a second PCR, run for roughly 6 to 11 cycles, which used a sample-barcoded 5' primer along with a J-beta primer mix. CDR3-containing paired-end reads numbered at least 3 million in each sample. In TCRdb, the 5' RACE reads were re-called with MiXCR into one record per CDR3 protein. The table has hundreds of thousands of distinct CDR3 sequences, 58% seen once. The data are from a study of blood T cells in healthy people across ages. They isolated at least 6 million PBMCs from each sample. Regarding the study as a whole: Versus aged donors, long-lived donors had higher diversity and more naive CD4+ cells. Donor CMV status was unknown, possibly confounding expanded clonotype changes.

The germline CDR1 and CDR2 sequences are SQVTM and ANQGSEA. The CDR3 is made up of 13 amino acids. V dropped 7 bases and J dropped 8; count of bases not matched to a gene: 7. The specimen was blood. The clonotype originates from a young man in good health. The rearrangement uses TRBV29-1 and TRBJ1-4, with 10 bases aligning to TRBD1. The CDR3 protein is CSARTGGEEKLFF. DNA for the CDR3: TGCAGCGCCCGGACAGGGGGAGAAGAAAAACTGTTTTTT. The whole variable domain, remainder taken from reference TRBV29-1 and TRBJ1-4, is SAVISQKPSRDICQRGTSLTIQCQVDSQVTMMFWYRQQPGQSLTLIATANQGSEATYESGFVIDKFPISRPNLTFSTLTVSNMSPEDSSIYLCSARTGGEEKLFFGSGTQLSVL.